This TCR beta chain is from a study of blood T cell repertoires in COVID-19. About the study: Samples of COVID-19 (acute and convalescent) were obtained from the United States, Italy and Spain.

Trimming pared 5 bases from V and 7 bases from J, leaving 14 bases between. This CDR3 is built from 13 residues. Germline values: CDR1 SGHAT, CDR2 FQDESV (reference sequence). Per the original data handling: For nucleated cells, counts were estimated from reference gene primer amplification. The method was immunoSEQ multiplex PCR; TCRdb's version includes in-frame clones alone and lacks a portion of them. From that table come the V and J calls and clone size; the DNA was used to work out D and trimming. This table holds 150,000 to 200,000 clones, 65% to 85% found once. The source material was peripheral blood. This chain links TRBV11-1 with TRBJ1-1; D is unresolved. The TCR originated in a woman aged 25-40 years with acute or convalescent COVID-19. CDR3 amino acids: CASSLRLAGEAFF. The CDR3 DNA reads TGTGCCAGCAGCCTCAGATTAGCGGGTGAAGCTTTCTTT.